Following are 15 T cell receptor beta chains from one sample sequenced in a study of blood T cells in healthy people across ages. It was with a sample-barcoded 5' primer and a J-beta primer mix that a second PCR of roughly 7 to 12 cycles was run. Via MiXCR, TCRdb re-called the 5' RACE reads, giving one row per CDR3 protein. The table includes more than 1 million distinct CDR3 sequences, under 45% detected once. Input material: blood. The receptor source for this set is a woman aged 60-75 years in good health.

In this sample, this clonotype turned up a few times. The CDR3 nucleotides are TGCAGTGCTACTCGGACAGGGAGGGGGACAGATACGCAGTATTTT. This gives the protein CSATRTGRGTDTQYF. The chain is built from TRBV20-1 and TRBJ2-3; D perhaps matches TRBD1 (8 bases). The germline V gene encodes CDR1 DFQATT and CDR2 SNEGSKA (reference sequence). V lost 4 bases to trimming and J lost 3 bases, with 17 bases between them. The CDR3 covers 15 residues.

V and J are TRBV6-5 and TRBJ2-3; D gene ambiguous. Germline-derived CDR1 and CDR2 are MNHEY and SVGAGI. The CDR3 contains 14 residues. The V end lost 3 bases, the J end lost 3 bases, and 10 bases lay between the germline ends. CDR3 region: CASSYSKGTDTQYF. The CDR3 nucleotides read TGTGCCAGCAGTTATTCGAAGGGAACAGATACGCAGTATTTT.

This sequence joins TRBV10-3 and TRBJ2-3; 14 positions match TRBD2. The CDR3 is 22 amino acids. Germline V CDR1 and CDR2: ENHRY, SYGVKD. The J segment lost 3 bases and the V segment lost 6 bases, leaving 23 bases of the junction unmatched. The CDR3 DNA follows: TGTGCCATCAGACGATACGGGGGGGGCAGTCCGGGACTAGCGGGAGAGACAGATACGCAGTATTTT. Its translation: CAIRRYGGGSPGLAGETDTQYF.

This clonotype was counted between two and nine times. This CDR3 is CASPGRTGAYEQYF. Written as DNA, the CDR3 is TGCGCCAGCCCAGGTCGGACAGGGGCCTACGAGCAGTACTTC. This rearrangement joins TRBV5-1 to TRBJ2-7, with 9 nucleotides matching TRBD1. CDR3 size: 14 residues. The V gene end was trimmed by 7 bases and the J gene end by 2 bases; junction bases not matched to a gene: 7. CDR1 and CDR2 from the germline V gene are SGHRS and YFSETQ.

The chain is built from TRBV10-3 and TRBJ1-1; D gene unclear. CDR1 and CDR2 (germline): ENHRY, SYGVKD. With 0 bases removed from V and 1 base from J, the gap between germline ends came to 9 bases. There are 15 residues in the CDR3. The CDR3 DNA sequence: TGTGCCATCAGTGAGTCTGGCCACCAGAACACTGAAGCTTTCTTT. Translation gives CAISESGHQNTEAFF.

The V call is TRBV12-5, the J call TRBJ2-4, with D uncertain. The J call could be wrong; TRBJ2-7 is a better fit for the DNA end. The CDR3 totals 15 residues. Germline lookup yields CDR1 LGHNT and CDR2 FRNRAP. CDR3 sequence (DNA): TGTGCTAGTGGCTTTTCGGGCGGACCCCGCTACGAGCAGTACTTC. The encoded protein is CASGFSGGPRYEQYF.

This clonotype was seen just once. This chain joins TRBV5-1 and TRBJ2-2; 8 bases map to TRBD2. V was clipped by 5 bases and J by 0 bases; unmatched bases: 6. Germline V lookup: CDR1 SGHRS, CDR2 YFSETQ. This CDR3 contains 16 residues. CDR3 sequence reads: CASRRGELANTGELFF. The CDR3 DNA sequence: TGCGCCAGCAGGCGGGGGGAGCTAGCGAACACCGGGGAGCTGTTTTTT.

This chain connects TRBV20-1 to TRBJ2-6; maybe TRBD1 (5 bases). CDR1 and CDR2 from the germline V gene are DFQATT and SNEGSKA (reference sequence). The CDR3 runs 13 residues. CDR3 amino acids: CSARVPGANVLTF. The CDR3 coding sequence is TGCAGCGCCAGGGTACCCGGGGCCAACGTCCTGACTTTC.

This clonotype was counted between two and nine times. The chain combines TRBV4-1 with TRBJ2-3; D perhaps matches TRBD2 (5 bases). V was cut by 6 bases and J by 5 bases, with 21 bases left in between. Germline V gene data show CDR1 as MGHRA and CDR2 as YSYEKL. The CDR3 contains 16 residues. The CDR3: CASRLPGRTGQDTQYF. The CDR3 nucleotides read TGCGCCAGCAGACTCCCCGGGCGGACTGGTCAAGATACGCAGTATTTT.

DNA for the CDR3: TGTGCCAGCAGCTTAGGGGGAACAGGGACCACAGATACGCAGTATTTT. Its protein is CASSLGGTGTTDTQYF. V usage is TRBV11-2 and J usage is TRBJ2-3; D may be TRBD1 (6 bases). Germline V gene lookup returns CDR1 SGHAT and CDR2 FQNNGV. CDR3 length equals 16 residues. V dropped 1 base and J dropped 2 bases, with 13 bases sitting between them. The complete variable domain, with remaining parts taken from reference TRBV11-2 and TRBJ2-3, reads EAGVAQSPRYKIIEKRQSVAFWCNPISGHATLYWYQQILGQGPKLLIQFQNNGVVDDSQLPKDRFSAERLKGVDSTLKIQPAKLEDSAVYLCASSLGGTGTTDTQYFGPGTRLTVL.

The chain joins TRBV4-2 to TRBJ2-6; D is uncertain. V dropped 4 bases and J dropped 0 bases, with 16 bases sitting between them. Germline CDR1 reads LGHNA; CDR2 reads YNFKEQ. The CDR3 is 18 residues long. The CDR3 protein is CASSLPSKDFSGANVLTF. The CDR3 bases are TGTGCCAGCAGCCTACCCTCAAAAGACTTCTCTGGGGCCAACGTCCTGACTTTC.

The V and J genes are TRBV10-3 and TRBJ2-5; D is ambiguous. CDR3 size: 12 residues. V was pared by 4 bases and J by 3 bases, with 6 bases between. Germline V gene data show CDR1 as ENHRY and CDR2 as SYGVKD. As DNA, the CDR3 is TGTGCCATCAGTGGTGTAGAAGAGACCCAGTACTTC. Encoded protein: CAISGVEETQYF.

In this sample, this clonotype turned up once. The chain combines TRBV5-1 with TRBJ1-1; the D gene is possibly TRBD1 (5 bases). The CDR3 contains 16 residues. V dropped 3 bases and J dropped 1 base, with 16 bases sitting between them. Germline CDR1 SGHRS, CDR2 YFSETQ. CDR3 loop: CASSSGHLNGNTEAFF. CDR3 coding DNA: TGCGCCAGCAGCTCAGGACACCTAAATGGGAACACTGAAGCTTTCTTT. Drawing the rest from reference TRBV5-1 and TRBJ1-1, the complete variable domain is KAGVTQTPRYLIKTRGQQVTLSCSPISGHRSVSWYQQTPGQGLQFLFEYFSETQRNKGNFPGRFSGRQFSNSRSEMNVSTLELGDSALYLCASSSGHLNGNTEAFFGQGTRLTVV.

The table lists this clonotype with a few counts. The V call is TRBV5-1, the J call TRBJ2-1; 9 bases are shared with TRBD2. CDR3 size: 19 residues. Germline V CDR1 and CDR2: SGHRS, YFSETQ. Trimming took 4 bases from V and 3 from J; bases not matched to a gene: 17. CDR3 protein: CASSPTGVGGRAVYNEQFF. CDR3 nucleotides: TGCGCCAGCAGCCCAACGGGAGTCGGCGGGAGGGCGGTCTACAATGAGCAGTTCTTC.

CDR3 in DNA: TGTGCCAGCAGCCAAGTCATTGGGGGCAGGACCTACGAGCAGTACTTC. Amino acids: CASSQVIGGRTYEQYF. J is TRBJ2-7 and V is TRBV14; D possibly corresponds to TRBD1 (6 bases). Germline-derived CDR1 and CDR2 are SGHDN and FVKESK. The CDR3 has 16 residues. Trimming removed 1 base at V and 2 bases at J, with 15 bases between.